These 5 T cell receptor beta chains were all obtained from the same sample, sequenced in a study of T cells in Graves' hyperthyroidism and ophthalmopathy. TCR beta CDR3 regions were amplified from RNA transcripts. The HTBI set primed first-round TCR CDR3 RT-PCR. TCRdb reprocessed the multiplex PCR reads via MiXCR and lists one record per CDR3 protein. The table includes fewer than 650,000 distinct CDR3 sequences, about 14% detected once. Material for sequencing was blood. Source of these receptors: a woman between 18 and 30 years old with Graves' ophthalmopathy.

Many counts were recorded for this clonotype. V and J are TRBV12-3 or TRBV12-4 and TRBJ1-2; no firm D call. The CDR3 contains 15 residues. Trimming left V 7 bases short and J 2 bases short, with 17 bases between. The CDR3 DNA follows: TGTGCCAGCACCCCCCTGGGAGGCAGCAACTATGGCTACACCTTC. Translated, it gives CASTPLGGSNYGYTF.

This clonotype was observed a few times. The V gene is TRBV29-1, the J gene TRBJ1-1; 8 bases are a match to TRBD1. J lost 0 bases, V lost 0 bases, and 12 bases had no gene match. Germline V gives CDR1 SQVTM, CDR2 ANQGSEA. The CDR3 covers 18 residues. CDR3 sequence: CSVEDGRGLWALNTEAFF. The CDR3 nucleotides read TGCAGCGTTGAAGATGGCAGGGGGCTTTGGGCCCTGAACACTGAAGCTTTCTTT.

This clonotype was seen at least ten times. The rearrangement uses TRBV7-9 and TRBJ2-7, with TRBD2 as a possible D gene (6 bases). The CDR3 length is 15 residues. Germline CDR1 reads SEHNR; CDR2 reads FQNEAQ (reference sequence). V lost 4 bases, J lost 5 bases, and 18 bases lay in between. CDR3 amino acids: CASSSIRGRLHEQYF. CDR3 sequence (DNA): TGTGCCAGCAGCTCAATACGGGGGAGGTTGCACGAGCAGTACTTC.

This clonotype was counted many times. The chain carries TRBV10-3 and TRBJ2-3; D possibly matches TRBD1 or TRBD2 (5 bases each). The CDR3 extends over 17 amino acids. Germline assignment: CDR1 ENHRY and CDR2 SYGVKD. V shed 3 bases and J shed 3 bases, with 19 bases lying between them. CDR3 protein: CAISEYPRVRGTDTQYF. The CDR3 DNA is TGTGCCATCAGTGAATATCCCAGGGTTCGGGGAACAGATACGCAGTATTTT.

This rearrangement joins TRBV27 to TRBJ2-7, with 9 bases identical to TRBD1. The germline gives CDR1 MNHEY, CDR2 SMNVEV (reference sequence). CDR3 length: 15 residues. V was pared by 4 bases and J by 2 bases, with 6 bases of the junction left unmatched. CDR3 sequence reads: CASSSVGTGPYEQYF. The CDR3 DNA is TGTGCCAGCAGTTCAGTGGGGACAGGGCCCTACGAGCAGTACTTC.